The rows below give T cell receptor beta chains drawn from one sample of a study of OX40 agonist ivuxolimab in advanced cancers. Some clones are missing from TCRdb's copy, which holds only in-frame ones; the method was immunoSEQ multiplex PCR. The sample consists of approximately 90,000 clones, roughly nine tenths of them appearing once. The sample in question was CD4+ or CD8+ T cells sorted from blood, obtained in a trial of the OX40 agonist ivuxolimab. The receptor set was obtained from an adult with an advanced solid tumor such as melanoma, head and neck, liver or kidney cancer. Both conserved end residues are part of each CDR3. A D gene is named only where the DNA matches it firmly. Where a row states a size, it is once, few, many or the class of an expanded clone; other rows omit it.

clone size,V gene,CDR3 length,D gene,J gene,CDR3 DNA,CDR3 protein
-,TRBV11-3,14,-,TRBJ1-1,TGTGCCAGCAGCCGAGGGGGAATGAACACTGAAGCTTTCTTT,CASSRGGMNTEAFF
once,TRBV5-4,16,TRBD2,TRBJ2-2,TGTGCCAGCAGCTCCCCCGGGGGGGCCGAAACCGGGGAGCTGTTTTTT,CASSSPGGAETGELFF
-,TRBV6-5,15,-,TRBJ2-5,TGTGCCAGCAGCCCTTGGGGACCTTTCCAAGAGACCCAGTACTTC,CASSPWGPFQETQYF
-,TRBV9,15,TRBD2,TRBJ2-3,TGTGCCAGCAGCCCCCGGACTAGCACGCCAGATACGCAGTATTTT,CASSPRTSTPDTQYF
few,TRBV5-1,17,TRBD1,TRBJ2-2,TGCGCCAGCAGCTTGACAGGGGCAGGCCGGACGGCCGGGGAGCTGTTTTTT,CASSLTGAGRTAGELFF
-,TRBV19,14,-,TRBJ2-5,TGTGCCACGGGGCTTCGAGTAGAGGAAGAGACCCAGTACTTC,CATGLRVEEETQYF
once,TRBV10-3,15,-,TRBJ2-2,TGTGCCATCAGTGAGGGTAGCGGAGACACCGGGGAGCTGTTTTTT,CAISEGSGDTGELFF
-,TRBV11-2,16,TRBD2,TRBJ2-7,TGTGCCAGCAGCTTAAGGGGATCGGGGACTACCAATAAGCAGTACTTC,CASSLRGSGTTNKQYF
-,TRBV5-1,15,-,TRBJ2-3,TGCGCCAGCAGCTTGGCCCCACCTAGCACAGATACGCAGTATTTT,CASSLAPPSTDTQYF
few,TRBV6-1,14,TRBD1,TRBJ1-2,TGTGCCAGCAGTGAAACAGGGGGGAACTATGGCTACACCTTC,CASSETGGNYGYTF
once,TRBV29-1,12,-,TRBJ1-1,TGCAGCGTTCAAAGGGAGACAGGTGAAGCTTTCTTT,CSVQRETGEAFF
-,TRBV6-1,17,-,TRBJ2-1,TGTGCCAGCAGTGCCCGTCCGGGCGAGGGATACTACAATGAGCAGTTCTTC,CASSARPGEGYYNEQFF
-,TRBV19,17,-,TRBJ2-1,TGTGCCAGTAGTATAGAGAGTGGAGGGAATCTTTACAATGAGCAGTTCTTC,CASSIESGGNLYNEQFF
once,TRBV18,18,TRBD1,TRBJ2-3,TGTGCCAGCTCACAACGAAGTACAGGGGGTATGAGCACAGATACGCAGTATTTT,CASSQRSTGGMSTDTQYF
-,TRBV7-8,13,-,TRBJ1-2,TGTGCCAGCAGCTCTGACGGGCACTATGGCTACACCTTC,CASSSDGHYGYTF
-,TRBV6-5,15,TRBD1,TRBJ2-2,TGTGCCAGCAGTCAGACAGGGGGGGCCACCGGGGAGCTGTTTTTT,CASSQTGGATGELFF
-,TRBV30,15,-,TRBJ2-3,TGTGCCTGGAGTACACGGAGGCAGATCACAGATACGCAGTATTTT,CAWSTRRQITDTQYF
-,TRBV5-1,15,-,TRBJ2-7,TGCGCCAGCAGCTTGTTAGGTGTGGGGTCAGGCGAGCAGTACTTC,CASSLLGVGSGEQYF
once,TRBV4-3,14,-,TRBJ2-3,TGCGCCAGCAGCCCCTTAGGGGTCACAGATACGCAGTATTTT,CASSPLGVTDTQYF
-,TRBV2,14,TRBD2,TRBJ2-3,TGTGCCAGCACAGGACTAGCCCTCACAGATACGCAGTATTTT,CASTGLALTDTQYF
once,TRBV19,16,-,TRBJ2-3,TGTGCCAGTAGTATAGTGACAGCTTCTAGCACAGATACGCAGTATTTT,CASSIVTASSTDTQYF
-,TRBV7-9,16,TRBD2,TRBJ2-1,TGTGCCAGCAGCTCCCCGGGACTAGCGGGGGACAATGAGCAGTTCTTC,CASSSPGLAGDNEQFF
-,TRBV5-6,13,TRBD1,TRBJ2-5,TGTGCCAGCAGCTGGGACAGGGAAGAGACCCAGTACTTC,CASSWDREETQYF
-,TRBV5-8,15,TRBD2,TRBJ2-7,TGTGCCAGCAGCACCTATCTAGCGGGAGGCTACGAGCAGTACTTC,CASSTYLAGGYEQYF
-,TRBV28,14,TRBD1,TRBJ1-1,TGTGCCAGCAGTCCCCAGGGGGTGACCACTGAAGCTTTCTTT,CASSPQGVTTEAFF
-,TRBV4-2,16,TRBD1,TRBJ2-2,TGTGCCAGCAGCCCCCGGGACAGGGGAGGGACCGGGGAGCTGTTTTTT,CASSPRDRGGTGELFF
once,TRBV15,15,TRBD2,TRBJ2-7,TGTGCCACCAGCAGAGATAGCGGGGGGGCTTACGAGCAGTACTTC,CATSRDSGGAYEQYF
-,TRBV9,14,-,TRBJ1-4,TGTGCCAGCAGCGTAGGGCAGGGCTGGGAAAAACTGTTTTTT,CASSVGQGWEKLFF
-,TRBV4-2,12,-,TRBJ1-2,TGTGCCAGCAGCCAAGATGGAAGGGGCTACACCTTC,CASSQDGRGYTF
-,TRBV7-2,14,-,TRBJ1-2,TGTGCCAGCAGCTACCGGGACGGATGGTCGAGCTACACCTTC,CASSYRDGWSSYTF
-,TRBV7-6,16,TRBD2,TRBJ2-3,TGTGCCAGCAGCTTAGCAGCGGGGGGGCCAGGCGATACGCAGTATTTT,CASSLAAGGPGDTQYF
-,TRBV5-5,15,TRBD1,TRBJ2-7,TGTGCCAGCAGCGAGGGACAGGGGCCCTCCTACGAGCAGTACTTC,CASSEGQGPSYEQYF
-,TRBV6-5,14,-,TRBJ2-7,TGTGCCAGCAGTTACGGCGCACAGACTTACGAGCAGTACTTC,CASSYGAQTYEQYF
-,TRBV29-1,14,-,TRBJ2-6,TGCAGCGTTCTCCAAGCCTCTGGGGCCAACGTCCTGACTTTC,CSVLQASGANVLTF
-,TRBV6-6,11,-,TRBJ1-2,TGTGCCAGCAGTTCCGGGCGTGGCTACACCTTC,CASSSGRGYTF
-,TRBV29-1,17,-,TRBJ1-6,TGCAGCGTTGTCCCCGCAGAGTTGCGGGGGAGGTCTTCACCCCTCCACTTT,CSVVPAELRGRSSPLHF
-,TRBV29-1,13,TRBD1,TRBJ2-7,TGCAGCGTCCACGACAGGGGGGGGAGCGAGCAGTACTTC,CSVHDRGGSEQYF
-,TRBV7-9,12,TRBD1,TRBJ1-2,TGTGCCAGCAGCCGGGGACAGACAAGCTACACCTTC,CASSRGQTSYTF
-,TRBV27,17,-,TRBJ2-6,TGTGCCAGCAGTTCCCGGCCATTTACTTCTGGGGCCAACGTCCTGACTTTC,CASSSRPFTSGANVLTF
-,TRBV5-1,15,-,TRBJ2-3,TGCGCCAGCAGCTTGCGCCAGGACAGCACAGATACGCAGTATTTT,CASSLRQDSTDTQYF
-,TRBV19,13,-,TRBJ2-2,TGTGCCAGTAGTAGTTTGAACACCGGGGAGCTGTTTTTT,CASSSLNTGELFF
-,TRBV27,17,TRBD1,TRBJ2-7,TGTGCCAGCAGTTTAGCGGCCGCCGGGACAGCCGCTTACGAGCAGTACTTC,CASSLAAAGTAAYEQYF
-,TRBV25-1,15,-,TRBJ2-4,TGTGCCAGCAGCAGTACAGGGCTAGCCAAAAACATTCAGTACTTC,CASSSTGLAKNIQYF
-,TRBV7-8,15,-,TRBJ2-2,TGTGCCAGCACCCAAGCTGGGGGAAAGACCGGGGAGCTGTTTTTT,CASTQAGGKTGELFF
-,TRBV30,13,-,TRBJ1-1,TGTGCCTGGAGTTTGCAGGAGTATTCTGAAGCTTTCTTT,CAWSLQEYSEAFF
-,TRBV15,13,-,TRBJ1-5,TGTGCCACCAGCTTAGAATCTCGTCGGCCCCAGCATTTT,CATSLESRRPQHF
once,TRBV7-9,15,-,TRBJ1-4,TGTGCCAGCAGCCCCTTAATTGAGGCCGATGAAAAACTGTTTTTT,CASSPLIEADEKLFF
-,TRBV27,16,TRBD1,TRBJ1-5,TGTGCCAGCAGTTCTCGGACAGGAATCGCCCCTCAGCCCCAGCATTTT,CASSSRTGIAPQPQHF
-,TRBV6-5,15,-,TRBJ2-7,TGTGCCAGCAGTACGGACTCCGCGGATTCGTACGAGCAGTACTTC,CASSTDSADSYEQYF
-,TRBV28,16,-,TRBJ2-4,TGTGCCAGCAGCACGTATGGCAGGCTAGCCAAAAACATTCAGTACTTC,CASSTYGRLAKNIQYF
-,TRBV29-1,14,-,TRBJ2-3,TGCAGCGTTTGGGGGGGGCCAGGGACCGATACGCAGTATTTT,CSVWGGPGTDTQYF
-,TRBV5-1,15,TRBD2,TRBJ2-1,TGCGCCAGCAGCTCCTGGTCTAGCGGGAGTAATGAGCAGTTCTTC,CASSSWSSGSNEQFF
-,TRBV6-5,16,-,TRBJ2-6,TGTGCCAGCAGTTACTCGGGGGTCTCTGGGGCCAACGTCCTGACTTTC,CASSYSGVSGANVLTF
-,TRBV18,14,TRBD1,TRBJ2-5,TGTGCCAGCTCTAGAACAGGGGGCCGGGAGACCCAGTACTTC,CASSRTGGRETQYF
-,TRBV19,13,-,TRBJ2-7,TGTGCCAGTAGTACTGAATACCCCTACGAGCAGTACTTC,CASSTEYPYEQYF
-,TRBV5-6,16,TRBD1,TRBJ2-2,TGTGCCAGCAGCTTGTACCGGGACAGGGTGACCGGGGAGCTGTTTTTT,CASSLYRDRVTGELFF
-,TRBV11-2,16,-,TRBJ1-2,TGTGCCAGCAGCTCATGGCCGGGGTCGGGGACGGATGGCTACACCTTC,CASSSWPGSGTDGYTF